This is a list of T cell receptor beta chains from one sample in a study of cytomegalovirus exposure and HLA in healthy donors. Assay used: immunoSEQ multiplex PCR; TCRdb lists only in-frame clones, some missing. The profile shows tens of thousands of clones, 65% to 85% of them singletons. Sequencing was done on a sample of PBMCs. The origin of the receptors is a man aged 25-40 years in good health and CMV-seronegative. CDR3s include the opening cysteine and the closing phenylalanine or tryptophan. The D gene is left open where the match is weak. Not every row has a clone size; where given, it reads once, few, many or a size class.

>TRBJ1-3|TRBV19|-|few
TGTGCCAGTAGTAACCAGGCAGCATCTGGAAACACCATATATTTT
CASSNQAASGNTIYF
>TRBJ1-3|TRBV19|-|few
TGTGCCAGTAGTGTCCTTCGGGGGAACTCTGGAAACACCATATATTTT
CASSVLRGNSGNTIYF
>TRBJ1-1|TRBV5-1|TRBD1|-
TGCGCCAGCAGCCCGCCGGGACAGGGGAACACTGAAGCTTTCTTT
CASSPPGQGNTEAFF
>TRBJ1-2|TRBV2|-|-
TGTGCCAGCAGTGAACGGGCGGGGCGGGTGGATGGCTACACCTTC
CASSERAGRVDGYTF
>TRBJ1-1|TRBV5-6|-|-
TGTGCCAGCAGCTTGGGTTCAGGGATAATGAACACTGAAGCTTTCTTT
CASSLGSGIMNTEAFF
>TRBJ1-2|TRBV5-1|TRBD1|-
TGCGCCAGCAGCGCGGGGACAGGGGAGAACAACACCTTC
CASSAGTGENNTF
>TRBJ1-1|TRBV9|-|-
TGTGCCAGCAGCCCGAGGGTGGACACTGAAGCTTTCTTT
CASSPRVDTEAFF
>TRBJ2-7|TRBV19|TRBD1|-
TGTGCCAGTAGTATGGACAGGGGCGACTACGAGCAGTACTTC
CASSMDRGDYEQYF
>TRBJ2-7|TRBV11-3|TRBD2|-
TGTGCCAGCAGCCCCCGGACTAGCGGAACCTACGAGCAGTACTTC
CASSPRTSGTYEQYF
>TRBJ2-5|TRBV14|-|-
TGTGCCAGCAGCCGTTTCGTCCAAGAGACCCAGTACTTC
CASSRFVQETQYF
>TRBJ1-1|TRBV4-2|TRBD1|few
TGTGCCAGCAGCCAACGAGTGAGTGCAGGACAGGTAAGCACTGAAGCTTTCTTT
CASSQRVSAGQVSTEAFF
>TRBJ1-2|TRBV6-1|-|-
TGTGCCAGCAGTGAAGCGCTTAGACTTGGCAGGGGAGACTATGGCTACACCTTC
CASSEALRLGRGDYGYTF
>TRBJ1-1|TRBV13|-|few
TGTGCCAGCAGCTTACGAGCAGGCCAGAACACTGAAGCTTTCTTT
CASSLRAGQNTEAFF
>TRBJ1-5|TRBV29-1|TRBD1|-
TGCAGCGTTACAGAGACAGGGGGAACTCAGCCCCAGCATTTT
CSVTETGGTQPQHF